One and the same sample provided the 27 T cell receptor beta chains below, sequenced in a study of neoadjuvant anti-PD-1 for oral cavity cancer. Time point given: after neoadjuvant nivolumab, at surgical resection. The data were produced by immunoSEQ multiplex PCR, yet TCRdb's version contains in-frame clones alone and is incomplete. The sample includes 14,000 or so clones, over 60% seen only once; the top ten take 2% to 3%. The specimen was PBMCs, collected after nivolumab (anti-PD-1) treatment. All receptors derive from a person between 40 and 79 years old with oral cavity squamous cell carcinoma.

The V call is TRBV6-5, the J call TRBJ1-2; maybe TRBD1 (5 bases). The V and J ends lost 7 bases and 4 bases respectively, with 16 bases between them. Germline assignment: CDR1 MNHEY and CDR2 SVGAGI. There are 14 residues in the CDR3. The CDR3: CASTPYGTTYGYTF. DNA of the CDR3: TGTGCCAGCACCCCTTACGGGACGACCTATGGCTACACCTTC.

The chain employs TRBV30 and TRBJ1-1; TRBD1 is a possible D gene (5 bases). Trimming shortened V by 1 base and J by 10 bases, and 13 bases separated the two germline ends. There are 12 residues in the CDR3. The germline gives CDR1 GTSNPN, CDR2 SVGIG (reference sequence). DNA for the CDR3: TGTGCCTGGAGTGGAGGGACCGCCGGAGCTTTCTTT. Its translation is CAWSGGTAGAFF.

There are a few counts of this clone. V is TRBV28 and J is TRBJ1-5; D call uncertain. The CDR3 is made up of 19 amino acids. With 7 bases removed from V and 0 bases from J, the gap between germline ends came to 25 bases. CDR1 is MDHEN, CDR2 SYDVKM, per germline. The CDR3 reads CASTLGVSEGAYSNQPQHF. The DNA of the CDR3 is TGTGCCAGCACCCTCGGGGTAAGTGAGGGAGCTTATAGCAATCAGCCCCAGCATTTT.

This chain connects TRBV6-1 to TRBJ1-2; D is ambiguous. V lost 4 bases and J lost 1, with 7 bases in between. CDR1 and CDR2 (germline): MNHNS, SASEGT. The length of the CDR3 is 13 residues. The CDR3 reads CASSARVNYGYTF. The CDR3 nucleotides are TGTGCCAGCAGTGCTCGGGTTAACTATGGCTACACCTTC.

CDR3 bases: TGTGCCAGTACGGGGCTGTGGGGCAGGGGATCTGGGGCCAACGTCCTGACTTTC. It translates to CASTGLWGRGSGANVLTF. The chain couples TRBV19 to TRBJ2-6; a weak D match, TRBD1 (6 bases). Germline V gene lookup returns CDR1 LNHDA and CDR2 SQIVND (reference sequence). The CDR3 runs to 18 residues. V was pared by 7 bases and J by 1 base, with 20 bases between.

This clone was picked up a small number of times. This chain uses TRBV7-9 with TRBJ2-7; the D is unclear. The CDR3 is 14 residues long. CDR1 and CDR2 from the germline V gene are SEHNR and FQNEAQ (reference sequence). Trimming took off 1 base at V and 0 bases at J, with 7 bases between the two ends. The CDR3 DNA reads TGTGCCAGCAGCTTAGGGTCTTCCTCCTACGAGCAGTACTTC. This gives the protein CASSLGSSSYEQYF.

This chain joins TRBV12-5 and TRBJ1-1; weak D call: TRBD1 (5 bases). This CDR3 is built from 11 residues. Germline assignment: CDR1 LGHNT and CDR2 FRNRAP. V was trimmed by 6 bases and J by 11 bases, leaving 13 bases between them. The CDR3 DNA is TGTGCTAGTGGCAAGGGGTTATGGGCTTTCTTT. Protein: CASGKGLWAFF.

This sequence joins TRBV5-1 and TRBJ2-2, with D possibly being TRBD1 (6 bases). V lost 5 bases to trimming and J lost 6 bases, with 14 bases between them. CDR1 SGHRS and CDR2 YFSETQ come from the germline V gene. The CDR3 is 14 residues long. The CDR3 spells CASRTQGTSGELFF. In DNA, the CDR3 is TGCGCCAGCAGGACCCAGGGGACCTCCGGGGAGCTGTTTTTT. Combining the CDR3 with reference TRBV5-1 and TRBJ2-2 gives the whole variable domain KAGVTQTPRYLIKTRGQQVTLSCSPISGHRSVSWYQQTPGQGLQFLFEYFSETQRNKGNFPGRFSGRQFSNSRSEMNVSTLELGDSALYLCASRTQGTSGELFFGEGSRLTVL.

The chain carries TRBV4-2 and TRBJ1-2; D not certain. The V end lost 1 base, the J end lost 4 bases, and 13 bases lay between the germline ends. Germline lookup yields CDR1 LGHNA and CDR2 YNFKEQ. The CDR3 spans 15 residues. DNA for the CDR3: TGTGCCAGCAGCCAAGGGGGTTCTGGTTTCTATGGCTACACCTTC. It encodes CASSQGGSGFYGYTF.

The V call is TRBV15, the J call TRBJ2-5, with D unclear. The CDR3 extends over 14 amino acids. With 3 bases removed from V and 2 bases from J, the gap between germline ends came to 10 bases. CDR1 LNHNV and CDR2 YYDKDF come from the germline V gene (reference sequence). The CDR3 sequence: CATSRLQNQETQYF. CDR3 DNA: TGTGCCACCAGCAGGCTACAGAATCAAGAGACCCAGTACTTC.

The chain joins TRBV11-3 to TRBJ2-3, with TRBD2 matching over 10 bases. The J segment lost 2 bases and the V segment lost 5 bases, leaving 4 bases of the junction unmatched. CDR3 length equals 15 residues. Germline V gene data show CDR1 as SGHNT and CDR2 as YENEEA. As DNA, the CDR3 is TGTGCCAGCAGCACCACTAGCGGGGACACAGATACGCAGTATTTT. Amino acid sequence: CASSTTSGDTDTQYF.

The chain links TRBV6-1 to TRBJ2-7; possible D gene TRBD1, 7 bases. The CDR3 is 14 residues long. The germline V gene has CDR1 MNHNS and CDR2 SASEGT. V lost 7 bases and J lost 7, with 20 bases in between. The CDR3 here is CASTSGQGGREQYF. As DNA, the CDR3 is TGTGCCAGCACCTCCGGGCAGGGGGGACGGGAGCAGTACTTC.

CDR3 bases: TGCGCCAGCAGCCCAGACTTGTTGCGGAGCCTGGGGGAGACCCAGTACTTC. Translating gives CASSPDLLRSLGETQYF. The V gene is TRBV4-1, the J gene TRBJ2-5; D remains unclear. The germline V gene encodes CDR1 MGHRA and CDR2 YSYEKL. This CDR3 has 17 amino acids. Trimming shortened V by 4 bases and J by 5 bases, and 23 bases separated the two germline ends.

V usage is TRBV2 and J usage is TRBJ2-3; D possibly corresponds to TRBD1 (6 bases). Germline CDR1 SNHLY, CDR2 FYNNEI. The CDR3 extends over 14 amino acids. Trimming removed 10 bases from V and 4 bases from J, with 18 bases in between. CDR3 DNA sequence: TGTGCCACGAGGGATCAGGGGTGGGCAGATACGCAGTATTTT. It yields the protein CATRDQGWADTQYF.

The CDR3 loop is CASKEGGSQNEQFF. The CDR3 DNA follows: TGTGCCAGCAAGGAGGGCGGGAGCCAAAATGAGCAGTTCTTC. The V and J genes are TRBV6-6 and TRBJ2-1; 7 bases are shared with TRBD2. The V and J ends lost 7 bases and 7 bases, in that order; junction bases with no gene match: 10. The CDR3 has 14 residues. From germline, CDR1 is MNHNY and CDR2 SVGAGI (reference sequence).

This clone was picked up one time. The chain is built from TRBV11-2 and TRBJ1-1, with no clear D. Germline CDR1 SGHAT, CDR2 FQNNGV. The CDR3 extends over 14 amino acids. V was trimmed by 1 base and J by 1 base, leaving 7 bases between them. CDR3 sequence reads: CASSLVWGNTEAFF. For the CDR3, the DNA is TGTGCCAGCAGCTTAGTTTGGGGGAACACTGAAGCTTTCTTT.

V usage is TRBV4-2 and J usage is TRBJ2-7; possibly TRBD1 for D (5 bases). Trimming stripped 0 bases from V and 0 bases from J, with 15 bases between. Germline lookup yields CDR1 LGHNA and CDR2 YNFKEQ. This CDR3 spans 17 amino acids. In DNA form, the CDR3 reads TGTGCCAGCAGCCAAGACCTCGGACGACAGCTCTCCTACGAGCAGTACTTC. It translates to CASSQDLGRQLSYEQYF.

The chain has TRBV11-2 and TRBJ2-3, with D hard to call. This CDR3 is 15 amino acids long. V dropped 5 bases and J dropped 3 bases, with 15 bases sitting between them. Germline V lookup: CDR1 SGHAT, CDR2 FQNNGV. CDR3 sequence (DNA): TGTGCCAGCAGCCGCAAACACAAAAAGACAGATACGCAGTATTTT. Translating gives CASSRKHKKTDTQYF.

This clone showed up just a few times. DNA of the CDR3: TGTGCCAGCAGTGTCTCGACAGATACGCAGTATTTT. Translating gives CASSVSTDTQYF. The chain links TRBV2 to TRBJ2-3, with D uncertain. The CDR3 consists of 12 residues. Trimming shortened V by 4 bases and J by 3 bases, and 5 bases separated the two germline ends. Germline V gene sequence: CDR1 SNHLY, CDR2 FYNNEI.

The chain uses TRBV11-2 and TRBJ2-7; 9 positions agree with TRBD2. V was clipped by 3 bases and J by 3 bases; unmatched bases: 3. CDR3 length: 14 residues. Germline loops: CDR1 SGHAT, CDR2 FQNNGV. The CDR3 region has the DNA TGTGCCAGCAGCTTGCGGGGGGGGCTCTACGAGCAGTACTTC. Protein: CASSLRGGLYEQYF.

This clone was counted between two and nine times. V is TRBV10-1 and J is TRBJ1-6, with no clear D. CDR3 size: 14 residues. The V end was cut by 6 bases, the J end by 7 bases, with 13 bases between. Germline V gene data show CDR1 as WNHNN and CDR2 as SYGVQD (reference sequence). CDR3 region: CASSAQTENSPLHF. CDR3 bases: TGCGCCAGCAGCGCCCAGACGGAAAATTCACCCCTCCACTTT.

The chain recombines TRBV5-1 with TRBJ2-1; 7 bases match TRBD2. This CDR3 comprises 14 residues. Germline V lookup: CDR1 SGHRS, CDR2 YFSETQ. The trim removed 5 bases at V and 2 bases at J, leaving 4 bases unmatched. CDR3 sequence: CASRLAGAYNEQFF. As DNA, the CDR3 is TGCGCCAGCAGACTTGCGGGAGCCTACAATGAGCAGTTCTTC.

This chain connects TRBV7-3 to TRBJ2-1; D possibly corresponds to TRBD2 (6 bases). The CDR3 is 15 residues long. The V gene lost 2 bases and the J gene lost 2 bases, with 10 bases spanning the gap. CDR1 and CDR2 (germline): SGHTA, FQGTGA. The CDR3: CASSLVGGTYNEQFF. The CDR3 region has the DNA TGTGCCAGCAGCTTAGTGGGAGGAACCTACAATGAGCAGTTCTTC.

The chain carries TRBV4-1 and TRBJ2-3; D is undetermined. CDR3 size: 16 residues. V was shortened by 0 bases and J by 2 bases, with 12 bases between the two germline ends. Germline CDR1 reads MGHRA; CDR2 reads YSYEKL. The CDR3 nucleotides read TGCGCCAGCAGCCAAGAGGCAGCCCGGAACACAGATACGCAGTATTTT. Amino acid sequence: CASSQEAARNTDTQYF.

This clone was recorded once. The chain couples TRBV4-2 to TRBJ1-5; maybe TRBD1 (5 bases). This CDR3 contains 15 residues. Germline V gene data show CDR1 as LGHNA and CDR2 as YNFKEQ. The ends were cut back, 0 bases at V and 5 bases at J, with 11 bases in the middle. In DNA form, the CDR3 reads TGTGCCAGCAGCCAAGACGGGAGGGGACATCAGCCCCAGCATTTT. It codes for CASSQDGRGHQPQHF.

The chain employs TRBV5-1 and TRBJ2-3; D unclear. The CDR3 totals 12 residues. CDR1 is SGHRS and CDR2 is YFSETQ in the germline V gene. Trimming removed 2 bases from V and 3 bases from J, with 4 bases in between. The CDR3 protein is CASSFATDTQYF. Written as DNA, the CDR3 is TGCGCCAGCAGCTTCGCGACAGATACGCAGTATTTT.

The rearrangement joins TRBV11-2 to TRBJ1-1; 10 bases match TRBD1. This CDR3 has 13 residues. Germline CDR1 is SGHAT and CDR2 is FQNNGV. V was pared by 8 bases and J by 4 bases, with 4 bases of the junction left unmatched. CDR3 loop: CASLDRGRTEAFF. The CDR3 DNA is TGTGCCAGCCTTGACAGGGGGCGCACTGAAGCTTTCTTT.